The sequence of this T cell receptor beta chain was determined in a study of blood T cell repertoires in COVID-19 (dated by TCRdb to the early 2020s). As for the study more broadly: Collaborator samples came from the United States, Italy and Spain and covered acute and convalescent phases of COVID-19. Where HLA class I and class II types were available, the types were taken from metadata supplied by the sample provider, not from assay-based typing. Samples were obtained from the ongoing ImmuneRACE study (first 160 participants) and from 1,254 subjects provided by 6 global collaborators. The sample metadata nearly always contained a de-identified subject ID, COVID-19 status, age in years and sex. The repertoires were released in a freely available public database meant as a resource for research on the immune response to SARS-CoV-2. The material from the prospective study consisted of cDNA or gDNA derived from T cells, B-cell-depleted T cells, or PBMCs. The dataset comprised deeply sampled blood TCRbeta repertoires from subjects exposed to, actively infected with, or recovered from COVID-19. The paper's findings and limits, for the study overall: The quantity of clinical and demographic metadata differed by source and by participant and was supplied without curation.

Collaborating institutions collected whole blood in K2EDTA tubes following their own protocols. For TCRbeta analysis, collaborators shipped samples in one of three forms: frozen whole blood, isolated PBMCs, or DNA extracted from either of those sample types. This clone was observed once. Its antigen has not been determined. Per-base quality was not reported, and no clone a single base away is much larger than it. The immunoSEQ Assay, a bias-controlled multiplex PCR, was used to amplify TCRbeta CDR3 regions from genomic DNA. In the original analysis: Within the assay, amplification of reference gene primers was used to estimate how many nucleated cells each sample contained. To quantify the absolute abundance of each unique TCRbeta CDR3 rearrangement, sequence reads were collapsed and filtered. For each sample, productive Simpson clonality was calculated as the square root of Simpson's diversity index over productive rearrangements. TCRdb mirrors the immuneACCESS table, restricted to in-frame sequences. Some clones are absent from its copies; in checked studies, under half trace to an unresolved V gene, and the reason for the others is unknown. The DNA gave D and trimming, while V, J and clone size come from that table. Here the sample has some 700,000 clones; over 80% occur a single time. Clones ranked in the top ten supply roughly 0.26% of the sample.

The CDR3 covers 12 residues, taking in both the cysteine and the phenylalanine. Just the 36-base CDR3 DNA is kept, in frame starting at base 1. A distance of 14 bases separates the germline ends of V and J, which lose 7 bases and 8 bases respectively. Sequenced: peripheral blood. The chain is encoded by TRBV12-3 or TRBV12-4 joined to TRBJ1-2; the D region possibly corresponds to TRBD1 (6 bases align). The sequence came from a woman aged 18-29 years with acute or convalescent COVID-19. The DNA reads TGTGCCAGCATCGATAGGGGGTACGGCTACACCTTC. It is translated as CASIDRGYGYTF.